Detailed here is one TCR beta chain. Its antigen is currently unknown. Trimming took off 5 bases at V and 12 bases at J, with 13 bases between the two ends. The CDR3 sequence is 11 residues long. This entry is derived from a study of T cell responses to AZD1222 COVID-19 vaccine. Generated by immunoSEQ multiplex PCR, the TCRdb table keeps only in-frame clones and is missing some. This table holds more than 95,000 clones, roughly 90% found once. Broader study findings: Unmutated variant regions reportedly attract nearly half of all spike-specific TCRs.

The sample in question was peripheral blood, obtained on day 0 of MenACWY control vaccination. The TCR originated in an adult in good health. The rearrangement links TRBV12-3 or TRBV12-4 to TRBJ1-2; TRBD1 is a possible D gene (5 bases). CDR3 bases: TGTGCCAGCAGTCGGGACCGGGTGAACACCTTC. Translation: CASSRDRVNTF.